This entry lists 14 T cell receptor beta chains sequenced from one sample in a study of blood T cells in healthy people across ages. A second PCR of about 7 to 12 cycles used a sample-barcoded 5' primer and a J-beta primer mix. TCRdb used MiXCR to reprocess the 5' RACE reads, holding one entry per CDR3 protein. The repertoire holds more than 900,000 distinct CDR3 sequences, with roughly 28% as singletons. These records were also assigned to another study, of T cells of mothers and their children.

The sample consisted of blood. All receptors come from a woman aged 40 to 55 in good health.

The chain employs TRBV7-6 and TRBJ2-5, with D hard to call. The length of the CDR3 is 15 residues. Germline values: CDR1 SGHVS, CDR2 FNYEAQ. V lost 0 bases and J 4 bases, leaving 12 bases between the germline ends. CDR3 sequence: CASSLAGYPRETQYF. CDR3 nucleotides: TGTGCCAGCAGCTTAGCGGGATACCCGCGAGAGACCCAGTACTTC.

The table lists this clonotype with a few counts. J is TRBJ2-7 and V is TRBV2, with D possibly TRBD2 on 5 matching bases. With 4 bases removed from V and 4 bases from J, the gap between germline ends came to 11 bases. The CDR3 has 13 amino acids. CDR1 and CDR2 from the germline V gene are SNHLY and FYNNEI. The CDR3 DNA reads TGTGCCAGCAGTGCGAGCGGAAGGTACGAGCAGTACTTC. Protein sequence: CASSASGRYEQYF.

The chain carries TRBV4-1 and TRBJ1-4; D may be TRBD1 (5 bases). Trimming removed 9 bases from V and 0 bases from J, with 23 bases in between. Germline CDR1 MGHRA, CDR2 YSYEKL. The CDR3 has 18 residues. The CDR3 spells CASGMRAWTGATNEKLFF. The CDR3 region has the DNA TGCGCCAGTGGGATGCGTGCGTGGACGGGGGCAACTAATGAAAAACTGTTTTTT.

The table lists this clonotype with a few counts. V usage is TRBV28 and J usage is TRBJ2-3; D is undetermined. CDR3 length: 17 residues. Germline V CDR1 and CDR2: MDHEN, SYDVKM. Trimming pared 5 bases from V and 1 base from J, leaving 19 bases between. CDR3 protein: CASSAPYRVKGTDTQYF. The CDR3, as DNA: TGTGCCAGCAGTGCCCCCTATCGGGTAAAGGGCACAGATACGCAGTATTTT.

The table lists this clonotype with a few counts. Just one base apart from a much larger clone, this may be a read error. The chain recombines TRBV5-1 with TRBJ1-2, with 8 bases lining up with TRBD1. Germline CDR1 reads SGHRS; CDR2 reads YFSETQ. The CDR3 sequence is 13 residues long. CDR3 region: CAGSDGQGYGYTF. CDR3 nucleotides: TGCGCCGGCAGCGACGGACAGGGCTATGGCTACACCTTC.

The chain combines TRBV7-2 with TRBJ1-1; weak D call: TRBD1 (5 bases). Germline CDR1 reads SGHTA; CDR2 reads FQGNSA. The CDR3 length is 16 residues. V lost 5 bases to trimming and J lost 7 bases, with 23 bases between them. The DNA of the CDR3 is TGTGCCAGCAGCACCACCTGGGCAGGGTTCGGGCTTGAAGCTTTCTTT. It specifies CASSTTWAGFGLEAFF.

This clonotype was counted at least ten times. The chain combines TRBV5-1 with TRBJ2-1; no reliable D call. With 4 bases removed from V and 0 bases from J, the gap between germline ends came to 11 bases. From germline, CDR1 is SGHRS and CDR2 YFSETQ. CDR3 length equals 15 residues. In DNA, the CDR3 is TGCGCCAGCAGCCTCGACCAGTTCTCCTACAATGAGCAGTTCTTC. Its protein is CASSLDQFSYNEQFF.

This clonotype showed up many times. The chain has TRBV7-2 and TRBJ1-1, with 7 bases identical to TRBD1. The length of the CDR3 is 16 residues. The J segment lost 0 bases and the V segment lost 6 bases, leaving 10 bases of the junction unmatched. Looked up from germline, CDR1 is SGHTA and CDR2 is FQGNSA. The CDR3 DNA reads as TGTGCCAGCAGACCACTGACAGGGTACATGAACACTGAAGCTTTCTTT. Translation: CASRPLTGYMNTEAFF.

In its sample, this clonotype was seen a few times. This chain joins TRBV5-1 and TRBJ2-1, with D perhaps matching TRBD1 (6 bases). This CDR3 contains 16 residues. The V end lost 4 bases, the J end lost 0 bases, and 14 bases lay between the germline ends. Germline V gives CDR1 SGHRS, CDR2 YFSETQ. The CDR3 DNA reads TGCGCCAGCAGCCTCCGACAGGACCTCTCCTACAATGAGCAGTTCTTC. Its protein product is CASSLRQDLSYNEQFF. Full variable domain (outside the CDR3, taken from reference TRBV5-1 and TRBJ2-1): KAGVTQTPRYLIKTRGQQVTLSCSPISGHRSVSWYQQTPGQGLQFLFEYFSETQRNKGNFPGRFSGRQFSNSRSEMNVSTLELGDSALYLCASSLRQDLSYNEQFFGPGTRLTVL.

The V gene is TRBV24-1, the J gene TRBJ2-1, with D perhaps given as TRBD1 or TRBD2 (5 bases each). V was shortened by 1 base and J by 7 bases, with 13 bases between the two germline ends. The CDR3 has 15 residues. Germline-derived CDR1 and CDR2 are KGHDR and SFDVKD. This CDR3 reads CATSDLFGAGNEQFF. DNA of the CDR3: TGTGCCACCAGTGATTTATTCGGGGCAGGGAATGAGCAGTTCTTC.

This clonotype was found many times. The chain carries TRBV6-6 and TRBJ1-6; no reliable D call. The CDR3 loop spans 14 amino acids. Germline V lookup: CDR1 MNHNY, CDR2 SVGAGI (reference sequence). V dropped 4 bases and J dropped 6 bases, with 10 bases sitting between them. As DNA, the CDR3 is TGTGCCAGCAGTTTACAGCGGTTTAATTCACCCCTCCACTTT. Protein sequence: CASSLQRFNSPLHF.

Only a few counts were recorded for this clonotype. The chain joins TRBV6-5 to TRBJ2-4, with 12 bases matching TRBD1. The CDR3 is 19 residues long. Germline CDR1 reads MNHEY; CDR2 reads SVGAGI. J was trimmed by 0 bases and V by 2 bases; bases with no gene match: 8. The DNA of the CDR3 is TGTGCCAGCAGTTACAGCGGGACAGGGGGCGAGGGAGCCAAAAACATTCAGTACTTC. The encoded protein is CASSYSGTGGEGAKNIQYF.

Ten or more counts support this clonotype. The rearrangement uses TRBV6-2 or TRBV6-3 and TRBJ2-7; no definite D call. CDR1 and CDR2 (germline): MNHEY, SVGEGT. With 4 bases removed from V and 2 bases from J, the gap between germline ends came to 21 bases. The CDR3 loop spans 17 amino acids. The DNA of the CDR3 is TGTGCCAGCAGTTTCACCATTGGCACACTGGCTGCCTACGAGCAGTACTTC. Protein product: CASSFTIGTLAAYEQYF.

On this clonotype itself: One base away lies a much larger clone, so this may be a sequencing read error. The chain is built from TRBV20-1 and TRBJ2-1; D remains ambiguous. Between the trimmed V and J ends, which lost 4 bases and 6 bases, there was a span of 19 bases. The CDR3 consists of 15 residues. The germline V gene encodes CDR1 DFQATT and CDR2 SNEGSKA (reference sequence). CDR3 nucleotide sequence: TGCAGTGCTAATACGTACGTCCTGGCGTGCAATGAGCAGTTCTTC. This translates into CSANTYVLACNEQFF.